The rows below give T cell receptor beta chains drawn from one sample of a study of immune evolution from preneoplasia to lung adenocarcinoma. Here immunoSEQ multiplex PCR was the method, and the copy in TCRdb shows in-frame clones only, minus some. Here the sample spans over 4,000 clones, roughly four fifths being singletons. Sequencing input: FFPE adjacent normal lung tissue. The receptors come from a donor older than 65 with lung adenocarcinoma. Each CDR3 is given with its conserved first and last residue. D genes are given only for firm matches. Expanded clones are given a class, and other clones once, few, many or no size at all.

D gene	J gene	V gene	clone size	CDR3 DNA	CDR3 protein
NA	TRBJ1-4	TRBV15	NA	TGTGCCACCAGCAGAGGGGGGGGAGAGGAAAAACTGTTTTTT	CATSRGGGEEKLFF
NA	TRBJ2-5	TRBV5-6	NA	TGTGCCAGCAGCCGGGTGGGTTGGGAGACCCAGTACTTC	CASSRVGWETQYF
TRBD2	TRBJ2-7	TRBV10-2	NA	TGCGCCAGCAGTGAGTCAGCTAGCGGGAGATACGAGCAGTACTTC	CASSESASGRYEQYF
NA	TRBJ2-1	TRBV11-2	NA	TGTGCCAGCACCCAATCTACGGACAATGAGCAGTTCTTC	CASTQSTDNEQFF
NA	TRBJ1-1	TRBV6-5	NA	TGTGCCAGCCACCTAGACAACCCGAACACTGAAGCTTTCTTT	CASHLDNPNTEAFF
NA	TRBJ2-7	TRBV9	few	TGTGCCAGCAGCGCCGTAGGGGGGTCCTACGAGCAGTACTTC	CASSAVGGSYEQYF
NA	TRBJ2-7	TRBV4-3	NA	TGCGCCAGCAGCCAAGATCTAGGAGGTGAGCAGTACTTC	CASSQDLGGEQYF
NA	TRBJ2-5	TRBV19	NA	TGTGCCAGTAGTATCGGGGGGCGCGGTGAGACCCAGTACTTC	CASSIGGRGETQYF
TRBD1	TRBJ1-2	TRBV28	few	TGTGCCACCCTAACCCAAAGTCGCGGCAGGGGGATAGGAGGCTACACCTTC	CATLTQSRGRGIGGYTF
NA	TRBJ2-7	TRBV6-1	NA	TGTGCCAGCAGTGAAGAGGATGGGGAGTACGAGCAGTACTTC	CASSEEDGEYEQYF
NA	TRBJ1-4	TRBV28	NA	TGTGCCAGCACTGGGGTTGGGACTAATGAAAAACTGTTTTTT	CASTGVGTNEKLFF
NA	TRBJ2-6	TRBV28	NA	TGTGCCAGCAGCCCGACAGGACCCTCTGGGGCCAACGTCCTGACTTTC	CASSPTGPSGANVLTF
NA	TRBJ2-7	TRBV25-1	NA	TGTGCCAGCAGTGTGCCGGGACACAAAGACTACGAGCAGTACTTC	CASSVPGHKDYEQYF
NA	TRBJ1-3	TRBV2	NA	TGTGCCAGCGAGAAGGAGACTGGAAACACCATACATTTT	CASEKETGNTIHF
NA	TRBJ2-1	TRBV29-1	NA	TGCAGCGGCAGGGGGGCTGAGCAGTTCTTC	CSGRGAEQFF
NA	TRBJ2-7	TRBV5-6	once	TGTGCCAGCAGCTTGGCCAGGGAAAGGGAGCAGTACTTC	CASSLAREREQYF
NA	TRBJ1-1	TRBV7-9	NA	TGTGCCAGCAGCACGTCACGTGGGGCTGAAGCTTTCTTT	CASSTSRGAEAFF
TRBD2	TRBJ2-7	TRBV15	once	TGTGCCACCAGCAGAGAGTTGGCTAGCGGGAGTTCCGAGCAGTACTTC	CATSRELASGSSEQYF
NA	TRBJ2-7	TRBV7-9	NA	TGTGCCTCCAGGGACACCCTAACCTACGAGCAGTACTTC	CASRDTLTYEQYF
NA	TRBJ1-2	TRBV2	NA	TGTGCCAGCAGTGAATCCGTAAGGGGCTACACCTTC	CASSESVRGYTF
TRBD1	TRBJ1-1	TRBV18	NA	TGTGCCAGCTCACTCTCGGACAGGGGAGGGGCTGAAGCTTTCTTT	CASSLSDRGGAEAFF
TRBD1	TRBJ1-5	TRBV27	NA	TGTGCCAGCAGTATGACAGGGGGCGGTGAGCCCCAGCATTTT	CASSMTGGGEPQHF
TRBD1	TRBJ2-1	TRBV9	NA	TGTGCCAGCAGCGACGGGACAGTCAATGAGCAGTTCTTC	CASSDGTVNEQFF
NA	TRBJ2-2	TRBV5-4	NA	TGTGCCAGCAGCTTACCCGGGGCCAGGGCTGGGGAGCTGTTTTTT	CASSLPGARAGELFF